This is a list of T cell receptor beta chains from one sample in a study of blood T cells in healthy people across ages. One entry per CDR3 protein results from TCRdb running MiXCR on the 5' RACE reads. The sample lists 500,000 to 550,000 distinct CDR3 sequences; around 24% were seen once. The same data also contributed to another study, on T cells of mothers and their children.

Sequencing used blood. Receptor source: a boy younger than 18 in good health. Each CDR3 is given with its conserved first and last residue. A D gene is named only where the DNA matches it firmly. Clone size is stated in some rows and not others, as once, few, many or a class when expanded.

clone size	D gene	J gene	V gene	CDR3 DNA	CDR3 protein
NA	NA	TRBJ2-4	TRBV3-1	TGTGCCAGCAGCCAAAAAGGAGCAGGAAACATTCAGTACTTC	CASSQKGAGNIQYF
NA	NA	TRBJ2-1	TRBV20-1	TGCAGTGCTAGCTCTCTGGCAGGGGACTCCTACAATGAGCAGTTCTTC	CSASSLAGDSYNEQFF
few	TRBD1	TRBJ2-5	TRBV12-3/TRBV12-4	TGTGCCAGCAACAACCTCCGGGACAGGGGATCAGAGACCCAGTACTTC	CASNNLRDRGSETQYF
NA	TRBD1	TRBJ1-1	TRBV29-1	TGCAGCGCTGTGACAGGGTGGGTCGGTGAAGCTTTCTTT	CSAVTGWVGEAFF
NA	NA	TRBJ2-2	TRBV7-2	TGTGCCAGCAGCCGGGACCCGCTTTTGACCGGGGAGCTGTTTTTT	CASSRDPLLTGELFF
NA	NA	TRBJ1-1	TRBV7-2	TGTGCCAGCAGCCCTCAGAGGGGGACTGAAGCTTTCTTT	CASSPQRGTEAFF
few	TRBD1	TRBJ2-2	TRBV29-1	TGCAGCGTTGAGACAGGGGCCGTCACCGGGGAGCTGTTTTTT	CSVETGAVTGELFF
few	NA	TRBJ2-5	TRBV4-3	TGCGCCAGCAGCCGGGCCCCAGGGACCCAGTACTTC	CASSRAPGTQYF
NA	NA	TRBJ2-3	TRBV7-3	TGTGCCAGCAGCTTATTGGCGGGGGCCCGCACAGATACGCAGTATTTT	CASSLLAGARTDTQYF
few	NA	TRBJ1-2	TRBV7-3	TGTGCCAGCAGCCAGGGGATCCTGGATGGCTACACCTTC	CASSQGILDGYTF
NA	TRBD2	TRBJ2-5	TRBV28	TGTGCCAGCAGTTTAGGTGCTCTAGCGGGGGTACGGACCCAGTACTTC	CASSLGALAGVRTQYF
many	NA	TRBJ1-3	TRBV4-3	TGCGCCAGCAGCCAAGATCGATCTGGAAACACCATATATTTT	CASSQDRSGNTIYF
NA	TRBD2	TRBJ2-2	TRBV15	TGTGCCACCAGCACCCGACTAGCTCACACCGGGGAGCTGTTTTTT	CATSTRLAHTGELFF
NA	TRBD1	TRBJ1-2	TRBV30	TGTGCCCATGATGGGGACAGGATCTATGGCTACACCTTC	CAHDGDRIYGYTF
NA	TRBD2	TRBJ2-2	TRBV6-4	TGTGCCAGCAGTGACGCGGGGGCGAACACCGGGGAGCTGTTTTTT	CASSDAGANTGELFF
few	NA	TRBJ1-2	TRBV5-1	TGCGCCAGCGCCCCCGGGGGGACCTATGGCTACACCTTC	CASAPGGTYGYTF
NA	NA	TRBJ1-2	TRBV5-1	TGCGCCAGCAGCTTCGGGCCCGGAGATAACTATGGCTACACCTTC	CASSFGPGDNYGYTF
NA	NA	TRBJ1-4	TRBV14	TGTGCCAGCAGCCGGGGCGTGGTTAATGAAAAACTGTTTTTT	CASSRGVVNEKLFF
few	TRBD1	TRBJ2-5	TRBV4-2	TGTGCCAGCAGCCAAGAGGTACAGGGGGAGACCCAGTACTTC	CASSQEVQGETQYF
NA	NA	TRBJ2-1	TRBV27	TGTGCCAGCAGTTATACCGGGACAAACAGTGAGCAGTTCTTC	CASSYTGTNSEQFF
many	TRBD2	TRBJ2-7	TRBV4-3	TGCGCCAGCAGCCAGCGCGGGGGGTCCTACGAGCAGTACTTC	CASSQRGGSYEQYF
many	NA	TRBJ2-5	TRBV7-8	TGTGCCAGCAGGACTCTTGGCCCCGAAGAGACCCAGTACTTC	CASRTLGPEETQYF
NA	NA	TRBJ2-3	TRBV7-9	TGTGCCAGCAGCTTCATAGAGGGGGATACGAAGTATTTT	CASSFIEGDTKYF
NA	NA	TRBJ2-7	TRBV20-1	TGCAGTGCTAGAGGAGCTCGGACGGGGGCCCCTAGCGACTACGAGCAGTACTTC	CSARGARTGAPSDYEQYF
few	TRBD1	TRBJ1-2	TRBV3-1	TGTGCCAGCAGCCAACGGGACAGGGGGCGTTTTGGCTACACCTTC	CASSQRDRGRFGYTF
NA	TRBD1	TRBJ2-2	TRBV12-3/TRBV12-4	TGTGCCAGCATTCTAACAGGGGGCCAAGGCGGGGAGCTGTTTTTT	CASILTGGQGGELFF
NA	NA	TRBJ1-1	TRBV5-1	TGCGCCAGCAGCTTGATTTTAGGGACCGGGATGAACACTGAAGCTTTCTTT	CASSLILGTGMNTEAFF
NA	NA	TRBJ1-5	TRBV7-9	TGTGCCAGCAGCTTAGAGTACGGGATATGGGGCAATCAGCCCCAGCATTTT	CASSLEYGIWGNQPQHF
NA	TRBD1	TRBJ2-5	TRBV12-3/TRBV12-4	TGTGCCAGCAGTTTCTTGGGACAGCTGAATTACGAGCAGCACTTC	CASSFLGQLNYEQHF
many	TRBD2	TRBJ2-7	TRBV5-1	TGCGCCAGCAGTTACGGGACTAGCGGGTCCTACGAGCAGTACTTC	CASSYGTSGSYEQYF
NA	NA	TRBJ1-2	TRBV18	TGTGCCAGCTCACCCGACGGCCTCTTGGGCTACACCTTC	CASSPDGLLGYTF
many	NA	TRBJ2-2	TRBV4-3	TGCGCCAGCAGCCAAGATCTGTTTGGGTCGTCCGGGGAGCTGTTTTTT	CASSQDLFGSSGELFF
NA	TRBD1	TRBJ2-7	TRBV27	TGTGCCAGCAGCTACGGACAGGGGACCTACGAGCAGTACTTC	CASSYGQGTYEQYF
NA	NA	TRBJ2-1	TRBV27	TGTGCCAGCAGGAAATCGACCGGGCCTTACAATGAGCAGTTCTTC	CASRKSTGPYNEQFF
NA	NA	TRBJ1-1	TRBV28	TGTGCCAGCAGGGTTACCACTGAAGCTTTCTTT	CASRVTTEAFF
few	NA	TRBJ1-5	TRBV12-3/TRBV12-4	TGTGCCAGCAGTTTAGAGGAACAGCAATACAATCAGCCCCAGCATTTT	CASSLEEQQYNQPQHF
few	NA	TRBJ2-7	TRBV4-1	TGCGCCAGCAGCCAAGAGCAGCAATACGAGCAGTACTTC	CASSQEQQYEQYF
NA	NA	TRBJ2-5	TRBV20-1	TGCAGTGCTAGAGGTCGGGGCTGGGGAGAGACCCAGTACTTC	CSARGRGWGETQYF
NA	NA	TRBJ1-4	TRBV28	TGTGCCAGCAGTTTATGGCCTCCGGGCCAGGGAGGAGAAAAACTGTTTTTT	CASSLWPPGQGGEKLFF
NA	TRBD1	TRBJ1-1	TRBV12-3/TRBV12-4	TGTGCCAGCAGACTTGGACAGGGGGCGGCCGGGTCTAATACTGAAGCTTTCTTT	CASRLGQGAAGSNTEAFF
once	NA	TRBJ2-4	TRBV4-3	TGCGCCAGCAGCCAAGAAATGGTGGTCAGGGGATCCTTTGGCAAAAACATTCAGTACTTC	CASSQEMVVRGSFGKNIQYF
few	NA	TRBJ2-1	TRBV10-3	TGTGCCATCATGGTCTACAATGAGCAGTTCTTC	CAIMVYNEQFF
once	NA	TRBJ1-2	TRBV4-3	TGCGCCAGCAGCCAAGATCGGGCAGGGACCTATGGCTACACCTTC	CASSQDRAGTYGYTF
few	NA	TRBJ1-2	TRBV9	TGTGCCAGCAGCGTCGGACGGGGAAGGGGCTACACCTTC	CASSVGRGRGYTF
few	NA	TRBJ2-2	TRBV7-8	TGTGCCAGCAGCTTATTTCAGGGGAGGACCGGGGAGCTGTTTTTT	CASSLFQGRTGELFF
NA	TRBD2	TRBJ2-5	TRBV20-1	TGCAGTGCTACCCGGGGGGGAGGAAAAGAGGCCCAGTACTTC	CSATRGGGKEAQYF
NA	NA	TRBJ2-1	TRBV4-3	TGCGCCAGCAGCCAGGAGGGCGAGAGCTCCTACAATGAGCAGTTCTTC	CASSQEGESSYNEQFF